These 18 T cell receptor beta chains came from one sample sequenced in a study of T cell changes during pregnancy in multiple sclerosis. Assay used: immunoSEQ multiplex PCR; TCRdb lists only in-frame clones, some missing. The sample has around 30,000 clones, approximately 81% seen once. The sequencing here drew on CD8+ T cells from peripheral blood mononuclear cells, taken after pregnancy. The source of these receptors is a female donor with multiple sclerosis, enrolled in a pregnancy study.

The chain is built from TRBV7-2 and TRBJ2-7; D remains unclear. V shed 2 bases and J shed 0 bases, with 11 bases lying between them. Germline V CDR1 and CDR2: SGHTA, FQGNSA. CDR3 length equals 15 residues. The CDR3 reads CASSLSGSSSYEQYF. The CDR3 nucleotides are TGTGCCAGCAGCTTATCCGGGTCCTCCTCCTACGAGCAGTACTTC.

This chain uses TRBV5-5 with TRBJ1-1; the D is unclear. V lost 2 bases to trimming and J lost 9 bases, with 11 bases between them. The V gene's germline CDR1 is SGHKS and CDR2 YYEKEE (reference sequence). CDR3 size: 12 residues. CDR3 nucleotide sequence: TGTGCCAGCAGCTTTTCAGACAACCAAGCTTTCTTT. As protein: CASSFSDNQAFF.

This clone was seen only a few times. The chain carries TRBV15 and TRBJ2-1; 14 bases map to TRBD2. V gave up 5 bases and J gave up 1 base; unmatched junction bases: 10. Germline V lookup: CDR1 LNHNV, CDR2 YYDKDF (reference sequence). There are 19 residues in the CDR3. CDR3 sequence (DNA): TGTGCCACCAGCTTGCCCGGGACTAGCGGGGGACTATCCTACAATGAGCAGTTCTTC. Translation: CATSLPGTSGGLSYNEQFF.

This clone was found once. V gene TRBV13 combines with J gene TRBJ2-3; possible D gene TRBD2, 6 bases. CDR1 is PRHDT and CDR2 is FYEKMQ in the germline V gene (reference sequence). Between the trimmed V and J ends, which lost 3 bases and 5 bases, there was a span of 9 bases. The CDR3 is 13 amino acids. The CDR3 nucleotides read TGTGCCAGCAGCTTCGAGGGAGGAGATACGCAGTATTTT. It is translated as CASSFEGGDTQYF.

CDR3 coding DNA: TGTGCCAGCAGCCAGGACAGTTACGCTGAAGCTTTCTTT. This translates into CASSQDSYAEAFF. The J gene is TRBJ1-1, the V gene TRBV7-9; a possible D gene is TRBD1 (6 bases). This CDR3 is 13 amino acids long. V was pared by 5 bases and J by 6 bases, with 13 bases between. The germline V gene encodes CDR1 SEHNR and CDR2 FQNEAQ (reference sequence).

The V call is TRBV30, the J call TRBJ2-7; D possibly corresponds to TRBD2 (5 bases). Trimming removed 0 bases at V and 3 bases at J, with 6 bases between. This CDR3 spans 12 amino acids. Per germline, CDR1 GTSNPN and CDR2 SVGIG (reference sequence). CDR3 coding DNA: TGTGCCTGGAGTGTACTAGGCTACGAGCAGTACTTC. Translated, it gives CAWSVLGYEQYF. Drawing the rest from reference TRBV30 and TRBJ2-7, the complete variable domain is SQTIHQWPATLVQPVGSPLSLECTVEGTSNPNLYWYRQAAGRGLQLLFYSVGIGQISSEVPQNLSASRPQDRQFILSSKKLLLSDSGFYLCAWSVLGYEQYFGPGTRLTVT.

This chain's CDR3 is CASSSFPPSEQYF. CDR3 bases: TGTGCCAGCAGCTCCTTTCCTCCCAGCGAGCAGTACTTC. The chain combines TRBV6-1 with TRBJ2-7, with D uncertain. V lost 6 bases and J lost 6, with 15 bases in between. The CDR3 sequence is 13 residues long. Germline V gene sequence: CDR1 MNHNS, CDR2 SASEGT.

CDR3 residues: CASSSRDSSTDTQYF. In nucleotides, the CDR3 is TGTGCCAGCAGCTCCCGGGACAGCAGCACAGATACGCAGTATTTT. The chain joins TRBV7-9 to TRBJ2-3, with 7 bases lining up with TRBD1. Germline CDR1 and CDR2: SEHNR and FQNEAQ (reference sequence). The ends lost 4 bases at V and 0 bases at J; junction bases unmatched: 4. The CDR3 sequence is 15 residues long.

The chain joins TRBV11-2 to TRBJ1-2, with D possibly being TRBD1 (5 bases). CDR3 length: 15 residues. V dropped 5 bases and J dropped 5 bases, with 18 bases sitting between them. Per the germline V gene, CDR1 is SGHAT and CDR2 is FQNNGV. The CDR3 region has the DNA TGTGCCAGCAGCCGCCGGACACAAACTACGTATGGCTACACCTTC. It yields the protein CASSRRTQTTYGYTF.

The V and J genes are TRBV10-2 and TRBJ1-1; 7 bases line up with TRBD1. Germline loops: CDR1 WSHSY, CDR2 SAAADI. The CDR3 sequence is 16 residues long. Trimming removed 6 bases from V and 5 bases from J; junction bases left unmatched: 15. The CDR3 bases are TGCGCCAGCAGCGCCCTCTCCGGGACAGAATGGACTGAAGCTTTCTTT. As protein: CASSALSGTEWTEAFF.

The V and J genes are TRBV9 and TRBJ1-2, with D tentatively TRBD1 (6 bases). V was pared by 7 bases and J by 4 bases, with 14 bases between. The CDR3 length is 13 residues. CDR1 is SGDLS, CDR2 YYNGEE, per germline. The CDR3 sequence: CASSQGRVYGYTF. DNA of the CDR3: TGTGCCAGCTCCCAGGGGCGCGTCTATGGCTACACCTTC.

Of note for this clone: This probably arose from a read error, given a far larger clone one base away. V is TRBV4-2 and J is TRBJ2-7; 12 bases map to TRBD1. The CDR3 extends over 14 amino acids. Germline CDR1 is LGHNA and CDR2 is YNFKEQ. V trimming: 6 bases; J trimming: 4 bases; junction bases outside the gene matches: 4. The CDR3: CASSEGQGAYEQYF. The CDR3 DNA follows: TGTGCCAGCAGTGAGGGACAGGGGGCGTACGAGCAGTACTTC.

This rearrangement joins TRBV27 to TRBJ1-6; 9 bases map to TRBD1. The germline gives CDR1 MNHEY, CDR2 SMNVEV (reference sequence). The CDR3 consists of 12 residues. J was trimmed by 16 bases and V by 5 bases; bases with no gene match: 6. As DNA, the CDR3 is TGTGCCAGCAGTCGGGACAGGGCCAGGCTCCACTTT. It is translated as CASSRDRARLHF.

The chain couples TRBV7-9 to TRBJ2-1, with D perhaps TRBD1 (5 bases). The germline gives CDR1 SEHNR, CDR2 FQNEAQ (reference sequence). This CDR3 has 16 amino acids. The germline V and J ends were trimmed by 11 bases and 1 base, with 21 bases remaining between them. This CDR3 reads CAGSRDQSGSYNEQFF. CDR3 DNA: TGTGCCGGTTCCAGGGATCAGTCAGGGTCCTACAATGAGCAGTTCTTC. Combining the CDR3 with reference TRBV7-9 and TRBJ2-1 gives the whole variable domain DTGVSQNPRHKITKRGQNVTFRCDPISEHNRLYWYRQTLGQGPEFLTYFQNEAQLEKSRLLSDRFSAERPKGSFSTLEIQRTEQGDSAMYLCAGSRDQSGSYNEQFFGPGTRLTVL.

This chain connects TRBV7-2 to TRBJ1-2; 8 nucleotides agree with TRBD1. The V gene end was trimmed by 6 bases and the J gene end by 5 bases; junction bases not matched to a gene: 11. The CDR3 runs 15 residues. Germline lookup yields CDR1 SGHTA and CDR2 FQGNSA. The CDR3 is CASRLTRGRGYGYTF. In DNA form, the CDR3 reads TGTGCCAGCAGGTTAACCAGGGGGCGCGGGTATGGCTACACCTTC.

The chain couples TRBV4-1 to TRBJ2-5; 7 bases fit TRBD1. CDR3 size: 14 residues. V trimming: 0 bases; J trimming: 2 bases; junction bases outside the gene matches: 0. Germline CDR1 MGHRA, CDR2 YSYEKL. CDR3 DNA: TGCGCCAGCAGCCAAGAGGGACAGCAAGAGACCCAGTACTTC. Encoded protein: CASSQEGQQETQYF.

The CDR3 protein is CASTYDSYEQYF. CDR3 coding DNA: TGTGCCAGCACCTATGACTCCTACGAGCAGTACTTC. The chain recombines TRBV2 with TRBJ2-7; D is ambiguous. This CDR3 contains 12 residues. Deletions cut 7 bases from V and 0 bases from J, with 7 bases between. Germline CDR1 and CDR2: SNHLY and FYNNEI.

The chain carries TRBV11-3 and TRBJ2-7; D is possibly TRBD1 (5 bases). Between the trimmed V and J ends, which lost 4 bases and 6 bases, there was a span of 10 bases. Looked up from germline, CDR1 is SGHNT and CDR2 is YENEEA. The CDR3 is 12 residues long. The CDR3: CASSWRDSEQYF. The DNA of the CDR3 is TGTGCCAGCAGCTGGCGCGACAGCGAGCAGTACTTC.